A selection of T cell receptor beta chains follows, all from one sample in a study of cytomegalovirus exposure and HLA in healthy donors. Generated by immunoSEQ multiplex PCR, the TCRdb table keeps only in-frame clones and is missing some. Among around 200,000 clones, more than 60% were seen once, and the ten largest hold around 0.2%. Sequencing was done on a sample of PBMCs. These receptors all stem from a girl aged 2 to 9 in good health and CMV-seronegative. The conserved cysteine and the conserved F or W are not part of the CDR3 here.

TRBV10-2 | ASSEWAHGELF
TRBV19 | ASSLYGQGSMREQY
TRBV6-5 | ASSPSRGRGHT
TRBV5-1 | ASSPGTGGRYEQY
TRBV11-3 | ASSSPGGDEQF
TRBV2 | ADQAGNYGYT
TRBV12-5 | ASGLAGDYEQY
TRBV6-5 | ASSYSNRHSPLH
TRBV27 | ASSLSTGTGNTIY
TRBV29-1 | SVEEPRDTQY
TRBV6-5 | ASSYSVTGGPDTQY
TRBV30 | AWNRQGSSYEQY
TRBV7-2 | ASSLGRDRGSYEQY
TRBV7-2 | ASSLAPSGTSGGTDTQY
TRBV19 | ASSPSDRIYGYT
TRBV10-3 | AIREQVFGYT
TRBV6-5 | ASSQGGRGNTIY
TRBV2 | ASRGGQGTYYEQY
TRBV25-1 | ASSDGIAGLYNEQF
TRBV4-1 | ASSQTRLRETQY
TRBV5-4 | ASNPGTGRRETQY
TRBV5-6 | ASSSTTGTA
TRBV5-7 | ASSFREGYNEQF
TRBV11-2 | ASSSRRGLSYEQY
TRBV2 | ASSPRRAGGAREQY
TRBV5-6 | ASSSDRESLHTQY
TRBV9 | ASSAYQPGQAEGEKLF
TRBV6-6 | ASIRGGRGSTEAF
TRBV7-9 | ASSLAFPGQGRNSIQY
TRBV5-1 | ASSAQGTDTQY
TRBV14 | ASSQDWDSASTDTQY
TRBV29-1 | SAVTWTRRGTEAF
TRBV7-9 | ASSSSPGGYT
TRBV6-5 | ASRTGVLYGYT
TRBV11-1 | ASSNPGQSATNEKLF
TRBV29-1 | SASGTAAF
TRBV12-5 | ASATPGAYEQY
TRBV19 | ASSSVGQHRGNEQF
TRBV5-4 | ASSLGSANEQF
TRBV19 | ASSMAARVYYEQY
TRBV7-6 | ASSLEGGSNQPQH
TRBV5-1 | ASSQGLSGQY
TRBV30 | AGGQGLIPQH